These 27 T cell receptor beta chains share one sample of origin, sequenced in a study of tumor-infiltrating lymphocytes in localized non-small cell lung cancer. The table came from immunoSEQ multiplex PCR; TCRdb's copy has only in-frame clones and leaves some out. The sample contains about 15,000 clones, 65% to 75% of which appear only once. The specimen sequenced was uninvolved lung tissue not adjacent to the tumor. The origin of the receptors is a human donor with non-small cell lung cancer.

CDR3 in amino acids: CASSFYSNQPQHF. In DNA form, the CDR3 reads TGTGCCAGCAGTTTTTATAGCAATCAGCCCCAGCATTTT. The chain employs TRBV28 and TRBJ1-5; D call uncertain. This CDR3 has 13 residues. Germline lookup yields CDR1 MDHEN and CDR2 SYDVKM. V shed 3 bases and J shed 0 bases, with 3 bases lying between them.

The V call is TRBV11-1, the J call TRBJ2-2, with TRBD1 matching 8 bases. The germline gives CDR1 SGHAT, CDR2 FQDESV (reference sequence). The CDR3 is made up of 17 amino acids. V shed 5 bases and J 8 bases; nucleotides not matched to a gene: 16. CDR3 in DNA: TGTGCCAGCAGCCCATACCGGACAGGGCAGAGAGAAGGGGAGCTGTTTTTT. Residues: CASSPYRTGQREGELFF.

The J gene is TRBJ1-2, the V gene TRBV6-1; D is perhaps TRBD1 (6 bases). Germline V gene sequence: CDR1 MNHNS, CDR2 SASEGT. The V and J ends lost 7 bases and 4 bases respectively, with 19 bases between them. This CDR3 region has 15 residues. CDR3 in DNA: TGTGCCAGCACTCCAAACGCCGGGACAACCTATGGCTACACCTTC. It encodes CASTPNAGTTYGYTF.

The chain combines TRBV10-3 with TRBJ2-2; D possibly corresponds to TRBD1 (6 bases). The germline V gene has CDR1 ENHRY and CDR2 SYGVKD. V lost 10 bases and J lost 4, with 19 bases in between. The CDR3 runs 15 residues. CDR3 amino acids: CASTLRTESTGELFF. DNA for the CDR3: TGTGCCAGCACTTTAAGGACAGAGTCCACCGGGGAGCTGTTTTTT.

This rearrangement joins TRBV30 to TRBJ1-6; D is perhaps TRBD1 (6 bases). Trimming shortened V by 2 bases and J by 14 bases, and 25 bases separated the two germline ends. Germline V gives CDR1 GTSNPN, CDR2 SVGIG (reference sequence). The CDR3 length is 16 residues. CDR3 nucleotides: TGTGCCTGGAGTCCGACTTTAGGACAGTTCGCTATCACCCTCCACTTT. Protein sequence: CAWSPTLGQFAITLHF.

This chain uses TRBV20-1 with TRBJ1-2, with D tentatively TRBD1 (6 bases). There are 11 residues in the CDR3. Germline V gene lookup returns CDR1 DFQATT and CDR2 SNEGSKA (reference sequence). Between the trimmed V and J ends, which lost 1 base and 13 bases, there was a span of 13 bases. The DNA of the CDR3 is TGCAGTGCTAGAGTCGGGGGGCATTCCACCTTC. This encodes CSARVGGHSTF.

The chain links TRBV19 to TRBJ1-2; D is ambiguous. The CDR3 has 13 residues. V shed 4 bases and J shed 4 bases, with 10 bases lying between them. CDR1 and CDR2 (germline): LNHDA, SQIVND (reference sequence). The CDR3 spells CASSTREIYGYTF. Written as DNA, the CDR3 is TGTGCCAGTAGTACCCGGGAGATCTATGGCTACACCTTC.

This clone is large by share. The chain uses TRBV7-2 and TRBJ2-1; the D gene is possibly TRBD1 (6 bases). Germline values: CDR1 SGHTA, CDR2 FQGNSA. Trimming removed 5 bases at V and 6 bases at J, with 17 bases between. CDR3 length: 15 residues. This chain's CDR3 is CASSPAPGTLNEQFF. The CDR3 region has the DNA TGTGCCAGCAGCCCAGCCCCGGGGACACTCAATGAGCAGTTCTTC.

By its share, this clone is medium-sized (0.01 to 0.1%). The chain is built from TRBV11-2 and TRBJ1-6; D perhaps matches TRBD1 (5 bases). CDR1 and CDR2 (germline): SGHAT, FQNNGV. CDR3 length: 14 residues. Between the trimmed V and J ends, which lost 4 bases and 4 bases, there was a span of 8 bases. CDR3 in amino acids: CASSSGGYNSPLHF. CDR3 sequence (DNA): TGTGCCAGCAGCTCGGGGGGATATAATTCACCCCTCCACTTT.

Only one count was recorded for this clone. The chain combines TRBV6-5 with TRBJ2-6; tentatively, D is TRBD1 (5 bases). The CDR3 spans 16 residues. Germline values: CDR1 MNHEY, CDR2 SVGAGI. V lost 0 bases and J 0 bases, leaving 6 bases between the germline ends. The CDR3 protein is CASSYSRASGANVLTF. The CDR3 region has the DNA TGTGCCAGCAGTTACTCCAGGGCCTCTGGGGCCAACGTCCTGACTTTC.

The V call is TRBV7-2, the J call TRBJ1-1; maybe TRBD1 (5 bases). The CDR3 consists of 13 residues. Trimming shortened V by 7 bases and J by 5 bases, and 14 bases separated the two germline ends. Germline values: CDR1 SGHTA, CDR2 FQGNSA. The CDR3 DNA is TGTGCCAGCAACCAGGGAATAAGTACTGAAGCTTTCTTT. It yields the protein CASNQGISTEAFF.

This sequence joins TRBV28 and TRBJ2-1, with 11 bases lining up with TRBD2. The ends lost 5 bases at V and 2 bases at J; junction bases unmatched: 5. This CDR3 contains 16 residues. CDR1 is MDHEN, CDR2 SYDVKM, per germline. CDR3 sequence reads: CASSPLAGAPYNEQFF. DNA of the CDR3: TGTGCCAGCAGTCCACTAGCGGGGGCCCCCTACAATGAGCAGTTCTTC.

V gene TRBV19 combines with J gene TRBJ1-1, with no clear D. This CDR3 is 12 amino acids long. Trimming pared 3 bases from V and 11 bases from J, leaving 13 bases between. Germline CDR1 and CDR2: LNHDA and SQIVND (reference sequence). CDR3 loop: CASSMSRREAFF. The CDR3 nucleotides are TGTGCCAGTAGTATGTCTCGAAGAGAGGCTTTCTTT.

The chain uses TRBV7-8 and TRBJ2-7, with D maybe TRBD1 (5 bases). V was trimmed by 8 bases and J by 7 bases, leaving 18 bases between them. The germline V gene encodes CDR1 SGHVS and CDR2 FQNEAQ. CDR3 length equals 13 residues. Here the CDR3 DNA reads TGTGCCAGCGAATCCCAGGGTTATGGAGAGCAGTACTTC. It encodes CASESQGYGEQYF.

This sequence joins TRBV7-9 and TRBJ2-5; no definite D call. The CDR3 is 13 residues long. Germline CDR1 SEHNR, CDR2 FQNEAQ (reference sequence). V shed 5 bases and J shed 7 bases, with 14 bases lying between them. CDR3 region: CASSPDVGRTQYF. The CDR3 coding sequence is TGTGCCAGCAGCCCGGACGTCGGAAGGACCCAGTACTTC.

Only a few counts were recorded for this clone. The chain uses TRBV29-1 and TRBJ1-4; 7 nucleotides match TRBD1. The CDR3 is 15 residues long. The V gene end was trimmed by 5 bases and the J gene end by 10 bases; junction bases not matched to a gene: 16. Germline lookup yields CDR1 SQVTM and CDR2 ANQGSEA. CDR3 protein: CSVTLAGGSGGKLFF. Here the CDR3 DNA reads TGCAGCGTTACGTTGGCAGGGGGGAGTGGGGGAAAACTGTTTTTT.

The chain uses TRBV10-2 and TRBJ2-7; 8 nucleotides agree with TRBD2. The trim removed 6 bases at V and 0 bases at J, leaving 4 bases unmatched. The CDR3 extends over 14 amino acids. Germline loops: CDR1 WSHSY, CDR2 SAAADI. The CDR3 here is CASRRGGTSYEQYF. The DNA of the CDR3 is TGCGCCAGCAGGCGCGGGGGGACCTCCTACGAGCAGTACTTC.

The chain is built from TRBV27 and TRBJ1-1; D is unclear. Germline V CDR1 and CDR2: MNHEY, SMNVEV (reference sequence). This CDR3 has 12 amino acids. The ends were cut back, 8 bases at V and 1 base at J, with 8 bases in the middle. The CDR3 nucleotides read TGTGCCAGCCATACTGGGAACACTGAAGCTTTCTTT. This codes for CASHTGNTEAFF.

This clone was found a few times. The V gene is TRBV19, the J gene TRBJ1-3; tentatively, D is TRBD1 (6 bases). This CDR3 is 15 amino acids long. Trimming removed 1 base from V and 7 bases from J, with 14 bases in between. Looked up from germline, CDR1 is LNHDA and CDR2 is SQIVND (reference sequence). The DNA for the CDR3 is TGTGCCAGTAGTATAGGTCGGGACAATCGGAACACCATATATTTT. It is translated as CASSIGRDNRNTIYF.

The chain uses TRBV7-6 and TRBJ2-5; 7 positions agree with TRBD2. V shed 4 bases and J 4 bases; nucleotides not matched to a gene: 3. Germline loops: CDR1 SGHVS, CDR2 FNYEAQ. The CDR3 spans 13 residues. The CDR3 coding sequence is TGTGCCAGCAGCTCTCCGGGGGGAGAGACCCAGTACTTC. Its translation is CASSSPGGETQYF.

The J gene is TRBJ1-1, the V gene TRBV27; D is ambiguous. V lost 2 bases and J lost 0, with 4 bases in between. There are 13 residues in the CDR3. The germline CDR1 and CDR2 sequences are MNHEY and SMNVEV (reference sequence). CDR3 in DNA: TGTGCCAGCAGTTTACAGGTGAACACTGAAGCTTTCTTT. Translating it yields CASSLQVNTEAFF.

The chain combines TRBV5-6 with TRBJ2-3; TRBD2 matches 8 bases. J lost 7 bases, V lost 3 bases, and 1 base had no gene match. Germline V gene data show CDR1 as SGHDT and CDR2 as YYEEEE. The CDR3 is made up of 12 amino acids. The CDR3 reads CASSSGGNTQYF. CDR3 DNA sequence: TGTGCCAGCAGCTCGGGAGGGAATACGCAGTATTTT.

In its sample, this clone ranks as medium-sized. The CDR3 sequence: CASSLTGQRNTEAFF. CDR3 DNA: TGTGCCAGCAGCTTAACGGGACAGCGGAACACTGAAGCTTTCTTT. This chain joins TRBV7-2 and TRBJ1-1; 7 bases are a match to TRBD1. This CDR3 is 15 amino acids long. With V trimmed by 2 bases and J by 1 base, 4 bases remained unmatched. CDR1 SGHTA and CDR2 FQGNSA come from the germline V gene.

This clone was picked up a small number of times. The chain employs TRBV19 and TRBJ1-5; 8 bases map to TRBD1. CDR1 and CDR2 from the germline V gene are LNHDA and SQIVND (reference sequence). This CDR3 is 17 amino acids long. V was clipped by 5 bases and J by 0 bases; unmatched bases: 9. The CDR3 coding sequence is TGTGCCAGTAGTGAAAGGGACAGGAGTTTTAGCAATCAGCCCCAGCATTTT. Its translation: CASSERDRSFSNQPQHF.

This clone showed up just a few times. This chain joins TRBV6-6 and TRBJ1-1; D uncertain. The ends were cut back, 4 bases at V and 5 bases at J, with 17 bases in the middle. Germline values: CDR1 MNHNY, CDR2 SVGAGI (reference sequence). This CDR3 is 15 amino acids long. The CDR3 DNA reads as TGTGCCAGCAGTTCCAAACGCCAAGGGAGGACTGAAGCTTTCTTT. Translation: CASSSKRQGRTEAFF.

The J gene is TRBJ2-7, the V gene TRBV28; 10 nucleotides match TRBD2. This CDR3 has 14 amino acids. Germline V lookup: CDR1 MDHEN, CDR2 SYDVKM. Trimming cost V 6 bases and J 2 bases; bases outside gene matches: 4. CDR3 residues: CASRVAGGAYEQYF. In DNA, the CDR3 is TGTGCCAGCAGGGTAGCGGGAGGCGCCTACGAGCAGTACTTC.

This clone was counted a few times. V is TRBV18 and J is TRBJ1-2, with D perhaps TRBD1 (6 bases). V was clipped by 2 bases and J by 8 bases, with 12 bases between them. Germline assignment: CDR1 KGHSH and CDR2 LQKENI. The CDR3 consists of 13 residues. CDR3 protein: CASSPAGAGGYTF. CDR3 coding DNA: TGTGCCAGCTCACCAGCAGGGGCGGGAGGCTACACCTTC.